The T cell receptor (beta chain) described here comes from a study of beta chain features in type 1 diabetes (dated 2018 in TCRdb). The study in broad terms: Mean age, gender distribution, total cell number and subset yield did not differ between patients and healthy donors. The study compared the TCRB repertoires of sorted circulating CD4+ T cell subsets in recently diagnosed type 1 diabetes patients with those in matched healthy donors. Naive and central memory subsets were obtained from all 30 or so donors, but regulatory and stem cell-like memory subsets were isolated from only 8 patients and roughly 8 healthy donors. Across all samples, approximately 98,000,000 sorted cells were examined, and cell number per subset correlated strongly with RNA yield. The full study reports these points: In all four CD4+ subsets, TCRB CDR3 length was moderately but significantly shorter in type 1 diabetes patients. Fewer insertions and more nucleotide deletions at VDJ recombination sites were observed in patients with type 1 diabetes, implying thymic rearrangement abnormalities. Because cDNA rather than genomic DNA was sequenced, highly expressing activated cells could have been over-represented, although no difference in activation and CD3 levels was found between groups. HLA sub-analyses involved small numbers of individuals, so any influence of HLA type on TCRB rearrangement remained unresolved. Naive, central memory and regulatory TCRB repertoires appeared more similar among patients than among healthy donors. Shorter templates might be favored by PCR, yet because patient and control samples were amplified and corrected together, any such skew would affect both groups equally.

The entire amount of isolated RNA was reverse transcribed using the High Capacity cDNA Reverse Transcription Kit, so the sequenced TCRB transcripts were expressed ones. Deep immunoSEQ sequencing was applied to naive, central memory and regulatory T cell samples, giving an average of around 3.8 million total reads per sample. After sorted cells were lysed in RLT buffer, RNA was extracted with DNase-treated RNeasy Micro or Mini kits, with the choice depending on cell number. Each cell subset was processed separately to prevent cross-contamination, with patient and healthy donor samples processed together. The immunoSEQ multiplex PCR was used to amplify TCRB sequences from cDNA, generating 87-bp fragments that spanned the CDR3 region. The amplicons were sequenced using the Illumina HiSeq platform. The published analysis was carried out like this. PCR bias was corrected computationally using synthetic template baselines, and reads within Hamming distance 2 were collapsed, with unmergeable singletons discarded. By aligning reads against IMGT, V, D and J genes, CDR3 length, and insertions or deletions at six rearrangement sites were assigned. Within each subset, clonotype counts were normalized to the number of sorted cells before true diversity and Gini coefficients were calculated with the tcR R package. The overlap coefficient, calculated on TCRB nucleotide sequences, was used to measure repertoire sharing. Out-of-frame TCRB sequences from naive cells were analyzed as a proxy for the pre-selection repertoire. TCRdb re-hosts the immuneACCESS table, in-frame sequences only. Its copies lack some clones; in the studies checked, an unresolved V gene accounts for under half of them, and the cause for the rest is not known. V, J and clone size are taken as reported in that table, and D and trimming were inferred from the DNA itself. The sample includes some 290,000 clones, with roughly 25% observed a single time. Of the sample, roughly 0.011% is held by the ten largest clones.

The sample holds a few counts of this clone. The antigen this receptor binds is unknown. Base-call qualities are not available, and no considerably larger clone is one nucleotide away. The germline V gene encodes CDR1 SGHRS and CDR2 YFSETQ. The CDR3 has 14 amino acids, counting the end cysteine and phenylalanine. Of the read, only the CDR3 DNA is kept; its 42 bases are in frame from base 1. V has 4 bases trimmed and J has 7 bases trimmed; junction bases matching no gene number 9. Each donor gave one peripheral blood draw, roughly 120 mL on average, collected into heparinised tubes. A BD FACSAria II was used to sort naive, central memory, regulatory and stem cell-like memory CD4+ T cells with a panel that included CD45RO, CCR7, CD25, CD127, CD95 and CD27. Every sorted population had a purity above 95%. Right away, PBMCs were isolated by Lymphoprep density gradient centrifugation and were stained directly, with no culture step. So that batch effects would be minimized, each experiment stained and sorted samples in pairs, pairing one healthy donor with one patient.

The TCR comes from a woman aged 30 to 39 with type 1 diabetes. The sample comprised naive CD4+ T cells from blood. The meaning of the sample's cell subset or site label: true naive CD4+ T cells. The sequence joins TRBV5-1 to TRBJ1-2, and 8 junction bases match TRBD1. CDR3 reads: CASSRMQGAGGYTF. The bases are TGCGCCAGCAGCAGAATGCAGGGGGCTGGTGGCTACACCTTC.